One sample yielded the 21 T cell receptor beta chains listed below, sequenced in a study of vaccination effects on CD4 cells after COVID-19. Libraries were prepared by immunoSEQ multiplex PCR; TCRdb keeps only in-frame clonotypes and omits some of them. Among around 69,000 clones, around 74% were seen once, and the ten largest hold roughly 1.6%. CD4+ T cells specific for antigen were expanded with viral peptide pools by the ViraFEST assay before sequencing. Cells that had been cultured for about 10 days were the source of isolated CD4+ T cells. Participants were given two doses of BNT162b2 or mRNA-1273 vaccine. The antigens these receptors bind are not known. The sample in question was CD4+ T cells from PBMCs cultured with HCoV-229E spike peptides, obtained after COVID-19 vaccination. Receptor source: a human donor who received a COVID-19 vaccine.

The V call is TRBV20-1, the J call TRBJ2-2; D remains ambiguous. The germline gives CDR1 DFQATT, CDR2 SNEGSKA (reference sequence). V gave up 3 bases and J gave up 2 bases, with 4 bases separating them. This CDR3 region has 12 residues. The CDR3 coding sequence is TGCAGTGCTAGTAGAAACACCGGGGAGCTGTTTTTT. Translating gives CSASRNTGELFF.

The gene calls are TRBV25-1 and TRBJ1-6, with TRBD1 as a possible D gene (6 bases). Germline V gene data show CDR1 as MGHDK and CDR2 as SYGVNS. This CDR3 is built from 14 residues. V was pared by 7 bases and J by 5 bases, with 12 bases between. CDR3 nucleotide sequence: TGTGCCAGCACCCTGGACAGCCATAATTCACCCCTCCACTTT. It codes for CASTLDSHNSPLHF.

V usage is TRBV19 and J usage is TRBJ1-2, with D possibly matching TRBD1 (6 bases). The germline gives CDR1 LNHDA, CDR2 SQIVND (reference sequence). The length of the CDR3 is 14 residues. Trimming took off 3 bases at V and 0 bases at J, with 8 bases between the two ends. DNA of the CDR3: TGTGCCAGTAGTATCCGGGACACTAACTATGGCTACACCTTC. This encodes CASSIRDTNYGYTF.

The V and J genes are TRBV12-2 and TRBJ2-5; no DNA check was done on the table's D call, TRBD2. TRBV12-2 is a pseudogene locus. CDR3 length: 16 residues. CDR3 sequence: CASRLVTSDQALRVYF. The CDR3 DNA reads TGTGCAAGTCGCTTAGTCACTAGCGACCAAGCATTAAGGGTGTACTTC.

This clone was detected a few times. The rearrangement joins TRBV7-2 to TRBJ2-2, with 7 bases aligning to TRBD2. CDR1 SGHTA and CDR2 FQGNSA come from the germline V gene. J was trimmed by 6 bases and V by 0 bases; bases with no gene match: 4. CDR3 size: 15 residues. The DNA of the CDR3 is TGTGCCAGCAGCTTAGCGGCGGCGGGGGCCGGGGAGCTGTTTTTT. Its protein product is CASSLAAAGAGELFF.

The chain joins TRBV5-1 to TRBJ2-7; D is possibly TRBD1 or TRBD2 (5 bases each). From germline, CDR1 is SGHRS and CDR2 YFSETQ. Trimming took 5 bases from V and 0 from J, leaving 21 bases between them. CDR3 size: 17 residues. The CDR3 DNA reads TGCGCCAGCAGGAGGGCCTGGGGCAGGCCAGCCTCCTACGAGCAGTACGTC. Translation gives CASRRAWGRPASYEQYV.

V and J are TRBV7-3 and TRBJ2-3, with TRBD2 identical over 10 bases. With V trimmed by 4 bases and J by 4 bases, 5 bases remained unmatched. CDR1 and CDR2 from the germline V gene are SGHTA and FQGTGA. The CDR3 loop spans 15 amino acids. The chain's CDR3 is CASSSQRGGPDTQYF. The CDR3 DNA reads TGTGCCAGCAGCTCACAGCGGGGGGGCCCAGATACGCAGTATTTT.

The V call is TRBV9, the J call TRBJ1-1; 8 bases match TRBD1. Germline assignment: CDR1 SGDLS and CDR2 YYNGEE. The CDR3 contains 14 residues. Unmatched junction bases numbered 7, after V lost 5 bases and J lost 4 bases. CDR3 DNA sequence: TGTGCCAGCAGTGGTGAAACAGGGGGCACTGAAGCTTTCTTT. It encodes CASSGETGGTEAFF.

This rearrangement joins TRBV3-1 (or the pseudogene TRBV3-2) to TRBJ2-6; 7 bases map to TRBD1. The junction had 8 bases not matched to a gene; V was cut back by 3 bases and J by 0 bases. Germline V gene sequence: CDR1 LGHDT, CDR2 YNNKEL (reference sequence). The CDR3 spans 18 residues. DNA for the CDR3: TGTGCCAGCAGCCAGAATAGACAGGGTCTCTCTGGGGCCAACGTCCTGACTTTC. It codes for CASSQNRQGLSGANVLTF.

Only one count was recorded for this clone. The V call is TRBV7-9, the J call TRBJ2-5, with a possible D match to TRBD1 (6 bases). Germline V gene sequence: CDR1 SEHNR, CDR2 FQNEAQ (reference sequence). V was shortened by 2 bases and J by 3 bases, with 7 bases between the two germline ends. The CDR3 consists of 13 residues. The CDR3 coding sequence is TGTGCCAGCAGCTTATCAGGGGAAGAGACCCAGTACTTC. Amino acid sequence: CASSLSGEETQYF.

This clone was seen a few times. The chain employs TRBV10-1 and TRBJ2-7; 7 bases agree with TRBD1. CDR1 is WNHNN, CDR2 SYGVQD, per germline (reference sequence). This CDR3 spans 13 amino acids. With V trimmed by 6 bases and J by 2 bases, 4 bases remained unmatched. The CDR3 here is CASSPGTAYEQYV. CDR3 bases: TGCGCCAGCAGCCCCGGGACAGCCTACGAGCAGTACGTC.

The rearrangement links TRBV6-5 to TRBJ1-2, with TRBD1 as a possible D gene (6 bases). The CDR3 covers 13 residues. Trimming shortened V by 6 bases and J by 8 bases, and 16 bases separated the two germline ends. The germline gives CDR1 MNHEY, CDR2 SVGAGI. CDR3 in DNA: TGTGCCAGCAGGATAAACAGGGTTAACGGCTACACCTTC. Its protein is CASRINRVNGYTF.

The chain couples TRBV28 to TRBJ2-4; D is possibly TRBD1 (5 bases). This CDR3 is built from 13 residues. Trimming stripped 3 bases from V and 7 bases from J, with 10 bases between. The germline V gene encodes CDR1 MDHEN and CDR2 SYDVKM. The DNA of the CDR3 is TGTGCCAGCAGTTTCTCTTCAGGGAACATTCAGTACTTC. This codes for CASSFSSGNIQYF.

This clone was detected only once. The J gene is TRBJ1-5, the V gene TRBV2; the D is unclear. The CDR3 consists of 14 residues. CDR1 and CDR2 from the germline V gene are SNHLY and FYNNEI. Between the trimmed V and J ends, which lost 7 bases and 0 bases, there was a span of 10 bases. CDR3 coding DNA: TGTGCCAGCACTAGTGGTAATAGCAATCAGCCCCAGCATTTT. Protein sequence: CASTSGNSNQPQHF.

This clone was observed a few times. The gene calls are TRBV7-2 and TRBJ2-2; D is unresolved. The germline V and J ends were trimmed by 1 base and 1 base, with 7 bases remaining between them. Germline lookup yields CDR1 SGHTA and CDR2 FQGNSA. The CDR3 totals 15 residues. The CDR3 DNA sequence: TGTGCCAGCAGCTTAGGGACGGGGAACACCGGGGAGCTGTTTTTT. It yields the protein CASSLGTGNTGELFF.

This rearrangement joins TRBV6-5 to TRBJ2-3; D is tentatively TRBD1 or TRBD2 (5 bases each). From germline, CDR1 is MNHEY and CDR2 SVGAGI. The CDR3 is 16 residues long. V lost 2 bases and J lost 0, with 12 bases in between. In DNA, the CDR3 is TGTGCCAGCAGTTACCGGGGACCTCGGAGCACAGATACGCAGTATTTT. It specifies CASSYRGPRSTDTQYF.

This chain connects TRBV12-3 or TRBV12-4 to TRBJ2-1; 10 positions match TRBD2. Trimming removed 11 bases from V and 4 bases from J; junction bases left unmatched: 5. There are 13 residues in the CDR3. The CDR3 spells CAGRTSGYNEQFF. The CDR3 nucleotides are TGTGCCGGTAGGACTAGCGGTTACAATGAGCAGTTCTTC.

V usage is TRBV7-2 and J usage is TRBJ1-1; no clear D gene. This CDR3 spans 13 amino acids. CDR1 SGHTA and CDR2 FQGNSA come from the germline V gene. The CDR3 DNA reads as TGTGCTGGAGGTAGCCGGGAGGTTACTGAAGCTTTCTTT. Amino acid sequence: CAGGSREVTEAFF.

The table lists this clone with a few counts. As DNA, the CDR3 is TGTGCCAGCAGTGAGGGACTAGCAGGTGAGCAGTTCTTC. Its translation is CASSEGLAGEQFF. The chain has TRBV6-4 and TRBJ2-1; TRBD2 agrees at 9 bases. The CDR3 covers 13 residues. Germline loops: CDR1 MRHNA, CDR2 SNTAGT. V lost 3 bases to trimming and J lost 9 bases; unmatched junction nucleotides: 3.

The rearrangement links TRBV11-1 to TRBJ2-5; D possibly matches TRBD1 or TRBD2 (7 bases each). CDR3 size: 14 residues. The V and J ends lost 0 bases and 8 bases respectively, with 13 bases between them. Germline lookup yields CDR1 SGHAT and CDR2 FQDESV (reference sequence). CDR3 loop: CASSLAQGGRTQYF. For the CDR3, the DNA is TGTGCCAGCAGCTTAGCGCAGGGGGGGAGAACCCAGTACTTC.

This clone has just one count. The chain uses TRBV7-9 and TRBJ1-1, with a weak D call TRBD1 (5 bases). CDR1 is SEHNR and CDR2 is FQNEAQ in the germline V gene (reference sequence). The CDR3 extends over 16 amino acids. V dropped 5 bases and J dropped 7 bases, with 23 bases sitting between them. The CDR3 nucleotides read TGTGCCAGCAGCCCCACTGGGGGGAGCGGGAAGGTTGAAGCTTTCTTT. Translation gives CASSPTGGSGKVEAFF.